These 25 T cell receptor beta chains originate from one sample sequenced in a study of blood T cell repertoires in COVID-19 (dated by TCRdb to about 2020). The library was made by the immunoSEQ multiplex PCR assay. TCRdb limited this immuneACCESS table to in-frame rearrangements with V and J called. A share of clones is missing; checked studies link under half to unresolved V genes, and the rest is unexplained. The sample table holds 120,000 to 150,000 clones, of which almost 90% were seen once. The top ten clonotypes cover approximately 1.4% of the sample. The sequenced sample consisted of peripheral blood. Receptors were obtained from a woman aged 55-70 years with acute or convalescent COVID-19.

This chain uses TRBV7-8 with TRBJ1-5; 7 positions agree with TRBD1. The V gene's germline CDR1 is SGHVS and CDR2 FQNEAQ. Germline trimming cut 5 bases from V and 4 bases from J; bases unmatched to any gene: 11. The CDR3 covers 16 residues. This chain's CDR3 is CASSEQRTGWNQPQHF. CDR3 sequence (DNA): TGTGCCAGCAGCGAACAAAGGACAGGCTGGAATCAGCCCCAGCATTTT.

The chain recombines TRBV6-5 with TRBJ2-7; D is perhaps TRBD2 (6 bases). Germline lookup yields CDR1 MNHEY and CDR2 SVGAGI. V lost 0 bases to trimming and J lost 7 bases, with 10 bases between them. The CDR3 runs 13 residues. The CDR3 nucleotides read TGTGCCAGCAGTTACTCGACCGGGGGAGAGCAGTACTTC. Translation gives CASSYSTGGEQYF.

The CDR3, as DNA: TGTGCCAGCAGCTCGGAATACAGGGGTGGCAGCAATCAGCCCCAGCATTTT. It encodes CASSSEYRGGSNQPQHF. The rearrangement joins TRBV5-8 to TRBJ1-5, with 7 bases that match TRBD1. From germline, CDR1 is SGHTS and CDR2 YDEGEE. CDR3 length equals 17 residues. V was clipped by 3 bases and J by 1 base; unmatched bases: 10.

This clone has only one observation. The rearrangement links TRBV29-1 to TRBJ1-1; the D is unclear. V was pared by 1 base and J by 10 bases, with 7 bases between. Germline loops: CDR1 SQVTM, CDR2 ANQGSEA. The CDR3 runs to 10 residues. CDR3 DNA: TGCAGCGTTGAAGCCGCCGGAGCTTTCTTT. Its translation: CSVEAAGAFF.

The chain has TRBV14 and TRBJ1-2, with D maybe TRBD1 (6 bases). V was clipped by 2 bases and J by 7 bases, with 14 bases between them. Germline V lookup: CDR1 SGHDN, CDR2 FVKESK. CDR3 length: 14 amino acids. This CDR3 is CASSQRRGGAGYTF. For the CDR3, the DNA is TGTGCCAGCAGCCAACGGAGGGGGGGTGCTGGCTACACCTTC.

This clone was found a few times. The chain uses TRBV3-1 (or the pseudogene TRBV3-2) and TRBJ1-2; maybe TRBD1 (5 bases). The CDR3 consists of 14 residues. Germline-derived CDR1 and CDR2 are LGHDT and YNNKEL (reference sequence). V was pared by 7 bases and J by 6 bases, with 18 bases between. The CDR3, as DNA: TGTGCCAGCACCCATAAGCGGGGGAAAAATGGCTACACCTTC. Protein product: CASTHKRGKNGYTF.

The chain uses TRBV12-3 or TRBV12-4 and TRBJ1-2; D not resolved. Trimming pared 6 bases from V and 3 bases from J, leaving 11 bases between. The CDR3 is 13 residues long. The CDR3 here is CASSPSAHYGYTF. The CDR3 nucleotides read TGTGCCAGCAGCCCTAGCGCCCACTATGGCTACACCTTC.

The rearrangement uses TRBV2 and TRBJ1-4, with 9 bases matching TRBD1. Germline loops: CDR1 SNHLY, CDR2 FYNNEI. CDR3 size: 18 residues. V lost 6 bases, J lost 7 bases, and 18 bases stayed unmatched. The CDR3 loop reads CASRDITGGELVGEKLFF. The CDR3 DNA sequence: TGTGCCAGCAGGGACATTACAGGGGGCGAATTGGTCGGTGAAAAACTGTTTTTT.

J is TRBJ1-4 and V is TRBV14; D uncertain. Trimming took off 2 bases at V and 0 bases at J, with 4 bases between the two ends. The CDR3 has 14 residues. The germline V gene has CDR1 SGHDN and CDR2 FVKESK. The CDR3 DNA follows: TGTGCCAGCAGCCAAATTACAACTAATGAAAAACTGTTTTTT. It encodes CASSQITTNEKLFF.

V and J are TRBV7-3 and TRBJ1-1; D is possibly TRBD1 (6 bases). The CDR3 covers 15 residues. Per the germline V gene, CDR1 is SGHTA and CDR2 is FQGTGA. V dropped 5 bases and J dropped 5 bases, with 18 bases sitting between them. This CDR3 is CASSPHQGKRTEAFF. The DNA for the CDR3 is TGTGCCAGCAGCCCTCACCAGGGGAAAAGGACTGAAGCTTTCTTT.

The CDR3 region is CASRPQRAEAMNTEAFF. The DNA for the CDR3 is TGTGCCAGCAGGCCCCAGCGAGCGGAGGCTATGAACACTGAAGCTTTCTTT. V gene TRBV28 combines with J gene TRBJ1-1; unclear D gene. V was cut by 6 bases and J by 0 bases, with 20 bases left in between. Germline lookup yields CDR1 MDHEN and CDR2 SYDVKM. The CDR3 runs to 17 residues.

V gene TRBV5-4 combines with J gene TRBJ1-6, with 8 bases lining up with TRBD1. Looked up from germline, CDR1 is SGHNT and CDR2 is YYREEE (reference sequence). The V segment lost 0 bases and the J segment 10 bases; nucleotides outside the gene matches: 3. This CDR3 is built from 14 residues. This chain's CDR3 is CASSLEGQDSPLHF. DNA for the CDR3: TGTGCCAGCAGCTTGGAGGGACAGGACTCACCCCTCCACTTT.

This rearrangement joins TRBV11-2 to TRBJ2-5, with D possibly matching TRBD1 (6 bases). Trimming took 4 bases from V and 2 from J, leaving 8 bases between them. The CDR3 consists of 13 residues. CDR1 SGHAT and CDR2 FQNNGV come from the germline V gene. CDR3 in amino acids: CASSWDIQETQYF. CDR3 DNA: TGTGCCAGCAGCTGGGACATACAAGAGACCCAGTACTTC.

This clone was seen a single time. The V call is TRBV7-2, the J call TRBJ1-2, with D unresolved. With 3 bases removed from V and 4 bases from J, the gap between germline ends came to 9 bases. The CDR3 totals 13 residues. Per germline, CDR1 SGHTA and CDR2 FQGNSA. The CDR3 nucleotides are TGTGCCAGCAGCTTCGAGAGAGTCTATGGCTACACCTTC. Residues: CASSFERVYGYTF.

This clone was seen once. The chain couples TRBV2 to TRBJ2-1; maybe TRBD2 (6 bases). V dropped 5 bases and J dropped 3 bases, with 17 bases sitting between them. This CDR3 spans 16 amino acids. In germline, CDR1 is SNHLY, CDR2 FYNNEI. CDR3 sequence reads: CASSLNGGAGYNEQFF. The CDR3 bases are TGTGCCAGCAGTCTAAACGGGGGAGCAGGCTACAATGAGCAGTTCTTC.

The chain links TRBV7-3 to TRBJ2-3; TRBD2 matches at 7 bases. The germline V gene encodes CDR1 SGHTA and CDR2 FQGTGA. The CDR3 loop spans 17 amino acids. The ends lost 2 bases at V and 2 bases at J; junction bases unmatched: 10. The CDR3 DNA follows: TGTGCCAGCAGCTTAGGGTCTAGCGGAACGAACACAGATACGCAGTATTTT. It specifies CASSLGSSGTNTDTQYF.

The J gene is TRBJ1-4, the V gene TRBV19, with 7 bases that match TRBD1. Germline V gives CDR1 LNHDA, CDR2 SQIVND (reference sequence). The CDR3 is 14 amino acids. V gave up 4 bases and J gave up 3 bases; unmatched junction bases: 2. CDR3 coding DNA: TGTGCCAGTAGTAAGGGGGCGGCTAATGAAAAACTGTTTTTT. Protein: CASSKGAANEKLFF.

This chain links TRBV7-3 with TRBJ2-3; TRBD2 agrees at 8 bases. J gave up 3 bases and V 7 bases, and 6 bases lay outside the gene matches. The CDR3 spans 14 residues. CDR1 and CDR2 from the germline V gene are SGHTA and FQGTGA. DNA of the CDR3: TGTGCCAGCACCCGGGGGGGCCGTACAGATACGCAGTATTTT. It encodes CASTRGGRTDTQYF.

The V gene is TRBV10-3, the J gene TRBJ1-2, with D unclear. V lost 3 bases and J 2 bases, leaving 13 bases between the germline ends. This CDR3 is built from 15 residues. CDR1 and CDR2 from the germline V gene are ENHRY and SYGVKD. CDR3 in DNA: TGTGCCATCAGTGATTTCGTCCAGGCCAACTATGGCTACACCTTC. Protein: CAISDFVQANYGYTF.

The chain couples TRBV4-2 to TRBJ1-2; D remains unclear. Germline values: CDR1 LGHNA, CDR2 YNFKEQ. CDR3 length equals 16 residues. Trimming pared 1 base from V and 4 bases from J, leaving 16 bases between. The CDR3 sequence: CASSQVGVEGGYGYTF. CDR3 in DNA: TGTGCCAGCAGCCAAGTCGGTGTGGAGGGAGGCTATGGCTACACCTTC.

The chain joins TRBV7-6 to TRBJ1-3; 10 bases match TRBD1. Germline CDR1 is SGHVS and CDR2 is FNYEAQ. There are 16 residues in the CDR3. V gave up 5 bases and J gave up 1 base; unmatched junction bases: 5. The CDR3 spells CASSTRQGASGNTIYF. The CDR3 region has the DNA TGTGCCAGCAGCACCAGACAGGGGGCTTCTGGAAACACCATATATTTT.

This chain links TRBV6-6 with TRBJ1-1; 10 bases fit TRBD1. The CDR3 covers 15 residues. The ends lost 2 bases at V and 5 bases at J; junction bases unmatched: 5. The germline gives CDR1 MNHNY, CDR2 SVGAGI (reference sequence). CDR3 residues: CASSYPGQGRTEAFF. The CDR3, as DNA: TGTGCCAGCAGTTACCCGGGACAGGGGAGGACTGAAGCTTTCTTT.

V is TRBV6-2 or TRBV6-3 and J is TRBJ2-1, with TRBD2 matching 8 bases. This CDR3 has 15 amino acids. CDR1 and CDR2 from the germline V gene are MNHEY and SVGEGT. Germline trimming cut 6 bases from V and 6 bases from J; bases unmatched to any gene: 10. The CDR3 region is CASRPRGGISNEQFF. The CDR3 bases are TGTGCCAGCAGACCTCGGGGGGGGATCTCCAATGAGCAGTTCTTC.

This chain connects TRBV4-1 to TRBJ1-4; D is unresolved. The CDR3 spans 15 residues. V was shortened by 0 bases and J by 5 bases, with 10 bases between the two germline ends. CDR1 is MGHRA, CDR2 YSYEKL, per germline. The CDR3, as DNA: TGCGCCAGCAGCCAAGATACACGAGGAAATGAAAAACTGTTTTTT. Amino acid sequence: CASSQDTRGNEKLFF.

This clone was picked up a small number of times. V usage is TRBV3-1 (or the pseudogene TRBV3-2) and J usage is TRBJ1-2, with 9 positions matching TRBD1. J was trimmed by 2 bases and V by 3 bases; bases with no gene match: 4. CDR1 LGHDT and CDR2 YNNKEL come from the germline V gene (reference sequence). CDR3 length equals 15 residues. CDR3: CASSQGGQGNYGYTF. The DNA for the CDR3 is TGTGCCAGCAGCCAGGGTGGACAGGGGAACTATGGCTACACCTTC.